This T cell receptor beta chain was found in a study of T cell repertoires in aging, cancer and after chemotherapy. Overall study: Over several months to years, re-sampled healthy donor repertoires clearly shared clones. Some 10 million TCR reads were in the whole dataset.

TRB rearrangements spanning V, D and J were amplified using mixed TRB-A/B primers. TCRdb re-analysed the multiplex PCR reads in MiXCR, keeping a single row per CDR3 protein. The sample includes thousands of distinct CDR3 sequences, roughly 31% seen only once; the top ten take 5.5% to 7.5%. Findings and caveats of the study: Rebound thymic output was suggested by rising median generation probability during chemotherapy in each cancer cohort. No conclusions about immunological memory after chemotherapy can be drawn from the repertoire data.

TCR beta rearrangements were amplified from peripheral blood genomic DNA. On this clonotype itself: The antigen is not known.

The CDR3 spans 14 residues. The germline V gene has CDR1 SGHRS and CDR2 YFSETQ. J lost 5 bases, V lost 3 bases, and 6 bases had no gene match. This sequence originates from a human donor in good health. Source material: blood. The chain couples TRBV5-1 to TRBJ2-7, with 9 positions matching TRBD1. As DNA, the CDR3 is TGCGCCAGCAGCTCGGGACAGGGATTCGACGAGCAGTACTTC. Amino acid sequence: CASSSGQGFDEQYF.